Following are 25 T cell receptor beta chains from one sample sequenced in a study of blood T cell repertoires in COVID-19. Sequenced by immunoSEQ multiplex PCR; TCRdb stores in-frame clones only, minus some. The sample has over 250,000 clones, roughly 86% seen once. Sequencing was done on a sample of PBMCs or T cells enriched from blood (not recorded which). The receptors come from a woman aged 25 to 39 who had recovered from COVID-19.

CDR3 DNA: TGTGCCAGCAGCTTATTAGGACTAGCAGCGGGGGAGCTGTTTTTT. It codes for CASSLLGLAAGELFF. The chain couples TRBV11-3 to TRBJ2-2; 8 nucleotides align to TRBD2. Per germline, CDR1 SGHNT and CDR2 YENEEA. CDR3 size: 15 residues. The junction had 7 bases not matched to a gene; V was cut back by 2 bases and J by 8 bases.

The chain is built from TRBV7-2 and TRBJ2-5; no firm D call. From germline, CDR1 is SGHTA and CDR2 FQGNSA. This CDR3 has 14 residues. Trimming stripped 1 base from V and 4 bases from J, with 10 bases between. CDR3 sequence: CASSLEQYLETQYF. DNA of the CDR3: TGTGCCAGCAGCTTAGAACAGTACTTAGAGACCCAGTACTTC.

The chain carries TRBV28 and TRBJ1-2, with D perhaps matching TRBD1 (5 bases). This CDR3 region has 13 residues. The germline V gene encodes CDR1 MDHEN and CDR2 SYDVKM. Trimming removed 5 bases from V and 8 bases from J, with 15 bases in between. CDR3 in amino acids: CASSRTWEEGYTF. CDR3 nucleotide sequence: TGTGCCAGCAGTCGGACATGGGAGGAGGGCTACACCTTC.

The chain carries TRBV2 and TRBJ1-5; no firm D call. This CDR3 is built from 15 residues. Trimming left V 3 bases short and J 5 bases short, with 14 bases between. Germline CDR1 reads SNHLY; CDR2 reads FYNNEI. The CDR3 DNA follows: TGTGCCAGCAGTGAGGTCAGCGTCGTCTATCAGCCCCAGCATTTT. Translating gives CASSEVSVVYQPQHF.

About this clone: The germline gene is not matched at one end of the junction; a read error may be the cause. The chain joins TRBV18 to TRBJ2-1; 9 bases agree with TRBD1. Looked up from germline, CDR1 is KGHSH and CDR2 is LQKENI. This CDR3 is built from 16 residues. The CDR3 sequence is CASSLTGTGYYTEQFF. In DNA form, the CDR3 reads TGTGCCAGCTCACTAACCGGGACAGGGTATTACACTGAGCAGTTCTTC.

The chain uses TRBV3-1 (or the pseudogene TRBV3-2) and TRBJ2-5; unclear D gene. Looked up from germline, CDR1 is LGHDT and CDR2 is YNNKEL (reference sequence). The V gene lost 4 bases and the J gene lost 1 base, with 4 bases spanning the gap. This CDR3 is built from 12 residues. The DNA for the CDR3 is TGTGCCAGCAGCCGGCTCCAAGAGACCCAGTACTTC. Translating it yields CASSRLQETQYF.

The chain links TRBV6-5 to TRBJ1-5, with D maybe TRBD1 (6 bases). V lost 5 bases to trimming and J lost 5 bases, with 16 bases between them. This CDR3 region has 15 residues. Germline loops: CDR1 MNHEY, CDR2 SVGAGI. This chain's CDR3 is CASSPLGGNHQPQHF. The CDR3 region has the DNA TGTGCCAGCAGTCCACTAGGGGGTAACCATCAGCCCCAGCATTTT.

V and J are TRBV5-4 and TRBJ2-7; no definite D call. Germline V gene lookup returns CDR1 SGHNT and CDR2 YYREEE (reference sequence). This CDR3 spans 13 amino acids. Trimming left V 4 bases short and J 6 bases short, with 14 bases between. The CDR3 DNA follows: TGTGCCAGCAGCCCCATTGGAGTTTCCGAGCAGTACTTC. It translates to CASSPIGVSEQYF.

This chain joins TRBV7-2 and TRBJ2-7, with 7 bases aligning to TRBD1. The CDR3 has 16 amino acids. The V gene end was trimmed by 1 base and the J gene end by 2 bases; junction bases not matched to a gene: 8. Germline CDR1 is SGHTA and CDR2 is FQGNSA. CDR3: CASSLEWQGEPYEQYF. CDR3 coding DNA: TGTGCCAGCAGCTTAGAGTGGCAGGGGGAACCCTACGAGCAGTACTTC. Full variable domain (rest looked up from reference TRBV7-2 and TRBJ2-7): GAGVSQSPSNKVTEKGKDVELRCDPISGHTALYWYRQSLGQGLEFLIYFQGNSAPDKSGLPSDRFSAERTGGSVSTLTIQRTQQEDSAVYLCASSLEWQGEPYEQYFGPGTRLTVT.

The chain uses TRBV11-2 and TRBJ2-3; TRBD2 matches 12 bases. CDR3 length: 17 amino acids. V dropped 5 bases and J dropped 1; count of bases not matched to a gene: 7. The germline CDR1 and CDR2 sequences are SGHAT and FQNNGV. The CDR3 reads CASSPPWTSGGTDTQYF. CDR3 coding DNA: TGTGCCAGCAGCCCCCCCTGGACTAGCGGGGGCACAGATACGCAGTATTTT.

DNA for the CDR3: TGTGCCAGCAGCGCCTACAGCTATTATAACTATGGCTACACCTTC. Its protein is CASSAYSYYNYGYTF. This sequence joins TRBV5-4 and TRBJ1-2; D remains ambiguous. There are 15 residues in the CDR3. Germline CDR1 SGHNT, CDR2 YYREEE (reference sequence). The germline V and J ends were trimmed by 4 bases and 1 base, with 14 bases remaining between them.

CDR3 coding DNA: TGTGCCAGCAGTTCCCCGGGACTAGCGGGGGGGCGAGGGTACAATGAGCAGTTCTTC. It specifies CASSSPGLAGGRGYNEQFF. The rearrangement uses TRBV27 and TRBJ2-1; 16 bases fit TRBD2. The CDR3 sequence is 19 residues long. Per the germline V gene, CDR1 is MNHEY and CDR2 is SMNVEV (reference sequence). The V segment lost 4 bases and the J segment 4 bases; nucleotides outside the gene matches: 10.

V and J are TRBV7-6 and TRBJ1-2; TRBD1 matches 7 bases. The length of the CDR3 is 15 residues. The V gene end was trimmed by 4 bases and the J gene end by 3 bases; junction bases not matched to a gene: 8. Germline CDR1 is SGHVS and CDR2 is FNYEAQ. CDR3 bases: TGTGCCAGCAGCTCTTTAGGGGGCGGGGACTATGGCTACACCTTC. Translating it yields CASSSLGGGDYGYTF.

The chain has TRBV7-9 and TRBJ2-6; TRBD1 is a possible D gene (6 bases). Trimming removed 5 bases from V and 1 base from J, with 21 bases in between. Germline V gene sequence: CDR1 SEHNR, CDR2 FQNEAQ (reference sequence). The CDR3 extends over 19 amino acids. The CDR3 DNA follows: TGTGCCAGCAGCCTCGTTCCAGTAAAGGGGGTTTCTGGGGCCAACGTCCTGACTTTC. It codes for CASSLVPVKGVSGANVLTF.

The genes are TRBV7-2 and TRBJ1-2, with TRBD1 as a possible D gene (6 bases). The CDR3 has 14 amino acids. From germline, CDR1 is SGHTA and CDR2 FQGNSA. V was clipped by 5 bases and J by 4 bases, with 14 bases between them. CDR3: CASSGDGDIYGYTF. The CDR3 DNA follows: TGTGCCAGCAGCGGGGACGGGGACATCTATGGCTACACCTTC.

The genes are TRBV12-5 and TRBJ2-3; 10 nucleotides align to TRBD1. CDR1 is LGHNT, CDR2 FRNRAP, per germline. Germline trimming cut 5 bases from V and 2 bases from J; bases unmatched to any gene: 7. The CDR3 has 16 amino acids. The CDR3 DNA follows: TGTGCTAGTGGTAGGGGGGACAGGGGCTACACAGATACGCAGTATTTT. This codes for CASGRGDRGYTDTQYF.

The chain joins TRBV10-3 to TRBJ2-5; 7 bases are a match to TRBD1. Germline trimming cut 6 bases from V and 5 bases from J; bases unmatched to any gene: 3. CDR1 ENHRY and CDR2 SYGVKD come from the germline V gene. The CDR3 runs to 12 residues. Here the CDR3 reads CAISTGVETQYF. The CDR3 coding sequence is TGTGCCATCAGCACAGGGGTGGAGACCCAGTACTTC.

The chain has TRBV6-1 and TRBJ1-5; D remains ambiguous. Germline CDR1 MNHNS, CDR2 SASEGT. V dropped 9 bases and J dropped 0 bases, with 15 bases sitting between them. The CDR3 has 15 amino acids. The CDR3 nucleotides are TGTGCCAGTCGCCCTGGGAGTTATAGCAATCAGCCCCAGCATTTT. Encoded protein: CASRPGSYSNQPQHF.

This clone appeared a few times. The chain uses TRBV2 and TRBJ1-5; D perhaps matches TRBD1 (6 bases). The CDR3 contains 13 residues. V lost 5 bases, J lost 7 bases, and 12 bases lay in between. Germline loops: CDR1 SNHLY, CDR2 FYNNEI. The CDR3 loop is CASSQQGRQPQHF. The CDR3 nucleotides read TGTGCCAGCAGTCAACAGGGACGGCAGCCCCAGCATTTT.

The V gene is TRBV7-8, the J gene TRBJ1-2, with D unresolved. CDR1 is SGHVS and CDR2 is FQNEAQ in the germline V gene. The CDR3 is made up of 13 amino acids. V dropped 5 bases and J dropped 4 bases, with 11 bases sitting between them. The CDR3 here is CASSQRRGYGYTF. CDR3 nucleotide sequence: TGTGCCAGCAGCCAGAGGCGGGGCTATGGCTACACCTTC. The full variable domain, in which reference TRBV7-8 and TRBJ1-2 provide the parts outside the CDR3, is GAGVSQSPRYKVAKRGQDVALRCDPISGHVSLFWYQQALGQGPEFLTYFQNEAQLDKSGLPSDRFFAERPEGSVSTLKIQRTQQEDSAVYLCASSQRRGYGYTFGSGTRLTVV.

This clone was picked up a small number of times. This chain connects TRBV18 to TRBJ1-1; no reliable D call. This CDR3 comprises 14 residues. Germline CDR1 KGHSH, CDR2 LQKENI. V was cut by 5 bases and J by 2 bases, with 12 bases left in between. The CDR3 DNA sequence: TGTGCCAGCTCAACCCGGACGGGAAACACTGAAGCTTTCTTT. It translates to CASSTRTGNTEAFF.

As concerns this clone: Other DNA sequences in this specimen translate into the identical CDR3. The chain joins TRBV5-1 to TRBJ2-2; D unresolved. Trimming shortened V by 0 bases and J by 2 bases, and 8 bases separated the two germline ends. Germline loops: CDR1 SGHRS, CDR2 YFSETQ. The CDR3 extends over 15 amino acids. The DNA for the CDR3 is TGCGCCAGCAGCTTGGACCCCGGTAACACCGGGGAGCTGTTTTTT. Encoded protein: CASSLDPGNTGELFF. Drawing the rest from reference TRBV5-1 and TRBJ2-2, the complete variable domain is KAGVTQTPRYLIKTRGQQVTLSCSPISGHRSVSWYQQTPGQGLQFLFEYFSETQRNKGNFPGRFSGRQFSNSRSEMNVSTLELGDSALYLCASSLDPGNTGELFFGEGSRLTVL.

This clone was counted at least ten times. The V gene is TRBV7-2, the J gene TRBJ1-2; 7 bases agree with TRBD1. CDR3 size: 15 residues. Germline V lookup: CDR1 SGHTA, CDR2 FQGNSA. V lost 4 bases and J lost 0; bases outside the gene matches: 5. The CDR3 here is CASSSAGTANYGYTF. Here the CDR3 DNA reads TGTGCCAGCAGCTCCGCTGGGACAGCTAACTATGGCTACACCTTC.

The CDR3 loop is CSATDRGLGYGYTF. CDR3 coding DNA: TGCAGTGCTACTGACAGGGGGCTGGGCTATGGCTACACCTTC. The chain couples TRBV20-1 to TRBJ1-2; TRBD1 matches at 10 bases. This CDR3 region has 14 residues. V shed 4 bases, J shed 4 bases, and the junction held 6 bases outside the gene matches. Germline V gene sequence: CDR1 DFQATT, CDR2 SNEGSKA (reference sequence).

The gene calls are TRBV6-5 and TRBJ2-7; no clear D. This CDR3 region has 11 residues. The germline CDR1 and CDR2 sequences are MNHEY and SVGAGI. V was cut by 6 bases and J by 4 bases, with 7 bases left in between. This CDR3 reads CASRRDYEQYF. The DNA for the CDR3 is TGTGCCAGCAGGCGAGATTACGAGCAGTACTTC.